The 21 T cell receptor beta chains listed next were all sequenced from one sample in a study of blood T cell repertoires in COVID-19. Some clones are missing from TCRdb's copy, which holds only in-frame ones; the method was immunoSEQ multiplex PCR. The sample yields about 200,000 clones, approximately 82% seen once. Sequenced: PBMCs or T cells enriched from blood (not recorded which). The receptor set was obtained from a man aged 35 to 55 who had recovered from COVID-19.

The J gene is TRBJ1-6, the V gene TRBV5-4; possibly TRBD1 for D (6 bases). From germline, CDR1 is SGHNT and CDR2 YYREEE (reference sequence). There are 15 residues in the CDR3. The V end was cut by 0 bases, the J end by 7 bases, with 11 bases between. CDR3: CASSLEQGVNSPLHF. In nucleotides, the CDR3 is TGTGCCAGCAGCTTGGAACAGGGTGTCAATTCACCCCTCCACTTT. The variable domain in full, completed from reference TRBV5-4 and TRBJ1-6, reads ETGVTQSPTHLIKTRGQQVTLRCSSQSGHNTVSWYQQALGQGPQFIFQYYREEENGRGNFPPRFSGLQFPNYSSELNVNALELDDSALYLCASSLEQGVNSPLHFGNGTRLTVT.

The J gene is TRBJ1-2, the V gene TRBV7-3, with 9 bases aligning to TRBD1. The V gene end was trimmed by 5 bases and the J gene end by 2 bases; junction bases not matched to a gene: 12. The CDR3 spans 17 residues. CDR1 is SGHTA, CDR2 FQGTGA, per germline. CDR3 loop: CASSPRKRTGANYGYTF. As DNA, the CDR3 is TGTGCCAGCAGCCCCCGAAAAAGGACAGGGGCGAACTATGGCTACACCTTC.

The V call is TRBV5-5, the J call TRBJ1-5; D perhaps matches TRBD1 (6 bases). This CDR3 is built from 15 residues. The V gene's germline CDR1 is SGHKS and CDR2 YYEKEE (reference sequence). Trimming took off 4 bases at V and 7 bases at J, with 18 bases between the two ends. The CDR3 nucleotides are TGTGCCAGCAGCCAGACCGGGACATTGGAACAGCCCCAGCATTTT. Its translation: CASSQTGTLEQPQHF.

The chain recombines TRBV5-1 with TRBJ2-1, with 11 bases lining up with TRBD2. This CDR3 comprises 16 residues. Looked up from germline, CDR1 is SGHRS and CDR2 is YFSETQ. J lost 8 bases, V lost 0 bases, and 7 bases had no gene match. Here the CDR3 reads CASSLVSGRVTDEQFF. CDR3 bases: TGCGCCAGCAGCTTGGTTAGCGGGAGGGTAACCGATGAGCAGTTCTTC.

The J gene is TRBJ2-7, the V gene TRBV12-3 or TRBV12-4, with a tentative D call TRBD2 (6 bases). CDR3 length equals 13 residues. The V end was cut by 1 base, the J end by 4 bases, with 8 bases between. CDR3 loop: CASSLGLVYEQYF. The CDR3 DNA sequence: TGTGCCAGCAGTTTAGGACTAGTTTACGAGCAGTACTTC.

V and J are TRBV7-2 and TRBJ1-2; D is undetermined. Per germline, CDR1 SGHTA and CDR2 FQGNSA. CDR3 length: 14 amino acids. The ends were cut back, 4 bases at V and 8 bases at J, with 17 bases in the middle. The CDR3 bases are TGTGCCAGCAGCTCCCCACGAGGTAGGATAGGCTACACCTTC. It translates to CASSSPRGRIGYTF.

This chain joins TRBV5-1 and TRBJ2-3, with TRBD2 as a possible D gene (5 bases). The CDR3 has 13 amino acids. Per germline, CDR1 SGHRS and CDR2 YFSETQ. V was trimmed by 4 bases and J by 6 bases, leaving 12 bases between them. In DNA form, the CDR3 reads TGCGCCAGCAGCCCCGATGTAGCGGATACGCAGTATTTT. Its translation is CASSPDVADTQYF.

The V gene is TRBV9, the J gene TRBJ2-1; D is uncertain. The germline CDR1 and CDR2 sequences are SGDLS and YYNGEE. This CDR3 is 13 amino acids long. V was trimmed by 2 bases and J by 5 bases, leaving 8 bases between them. CDR3 protein: CASSVSLNNEQFF. Written as DNA, the CDR3 is TGTGCCAGCAGCGTGTCGCTAAACAATGAGCAGTTCTTC.

The chain combines TRBV7-6 with TRBJ2-7; 7 bases match TRBD1. Germline V CDR1 and CDR2: SGHVS, FNYEAQ. The CDR3 is 15 amino acids. The trim removed 5 bases at V and 6 bases at J, leaving 13 bases unmatched. CDR3 DNA sequence: TGTGCCAGCAGCGTTACAGGGGAGCAATCGGGCGAGCAGTACTTC. It specifies CASSVTGEQSGEQYF.

This clone has a handful of counts. This CDR3 is CASSLTVYEQYF. The DNA of the CDR3 is TGTGCCAGCAGCCTCACTGTCTACGAGCAGTACTTC. The V gene is TRBV5-6, the J gene TRBJ2-7; no reliable D call. CDR1 and CDR2 from the germline V gene are SGHDT and YYEEEE. The V end lost 4 bases, the J end lost 3 bases, and 8 bases lay between the germline ends. The CDR3 spans 12 residues.

The genes are TRBV2 and TRBJ1-1; 9 nucleotides match TRBD1. Germline V CDR1 and CDR2: SNHLY, FYNNEI. V was pared by 7 bases and J by 7 bases, with 7 bases of the junction left unmatched. The CDR3 sequence is 13 residues long. The CDR3 reads CASMLGQGHEAFF. The CDR3 bases are TGTGCCAGCATGCTTGGACAGGGGCATGAAGCTTTCTTT.

This chain links TRBV20-1 with TRBJ2-7, with 7 bases fitting TRBD2. The trim removed 4 bases at V and 10 bases at J, leaving 7 bases unmatched. CDR1 DFQATT and CDR2 SNEGSKA come from the germline V gene (reference sequence). The CDR3 sequence is 11 residues long. The CDR3 nucleotides are TGCAGTGCTAAGGGACTACCAGGCCAGTACTTC. Amino acid sequence: CSAKGLPGQYF.

In nucleotides, the CDR3 is TGTGCCACCAGTGAAGGCGGGGGGGCCGTTGAGACCCAGTACTTC. Residues: CATSEGGGAVETQYF. The genes are TRBV24-1 and TRBJ2-5; 9 bases are a match to TRBD2. The length of the CDR3 is 15 residues. The germline gives CDR1 KGHDR, CDR2 SFDVKD. V lost 4 bases and J lost 5; bases outside the gene matches: 7.

This chain's CDR3 is CASSKPPLQPQLHEKLFF. The DNA for the CDR3 is TGTGCCAGCAGCAAACCCCCCCTCCAGCCACAACTACATGAAAAACTGTTTTTT. V is TRBV21-1 and J is TRBJ1-4. TRBV21-1 is a documented pseudogene. The CDR3 runs 18 residues.

Turning to this clone: This sample also contains other DNA sequences that code for the same CDR3. The chain employs TRBV2 and TRBJ1-2; a possible D gene is TRBD1 (5 bases). Trimming took 2 bases from V and 1 from J, leaving 5 bases between them. This CDR3 has 13 residues. CDR1 is SNHLY and CDR2 is FYNNEI in the germline V gene. CDR3 nucleotide sequence: TGTGCCAGCAGTGAACAGGGTAACTATGGCTACACCTTC. Encoded protein: CASSEQGNYGYTF. Full variable domain (rest looked up from reference TRBV2 and TRBJ1-2): EPEVTQTPSHQVTQMGQEVILRCVPISNHLYFYWYRQILGQKVEFLVSFYNNEISEKSEIFDDQFSVERPDGSNFTLKIRSTKLEDSAMYFCASSEQGNYGYTFGSGTRLTVV.

The chain combines TRBV2 with TRBJ1-5, with 7 bases aligning to TRBD1. Germline lookup yields CDR1 SNHLY and CDR2 FYNNEI. CDR3 length equals 14 residues. V trimming: 7 bases; J trimming: 1 base; junction bases outside the gene matches: 4. The CDR3 DNA reads as TGTGCCAGCAAGAGGGGGCCGAGCAATCAGCCCCAGCATTTT. It translates to CASKRGPSNQPQHF.

The chain couples TRBV27 to TRBJ2-2; D not certain. Germline lookup yields CDR1 MNHEY and CDR2 SMNVEV (reference sequence). V lost 6 bases and J lost 3, with 8 bases in between. This CDR3 is 13 amino acids long. This CDR3 reads CASSPRYTGELFF. CDR3 DNA sequence: TGTGCCAGCAGCCCCAGGTACACCGGGGAGCTGTTTTTT.

V is TRBV28 and J is TRBJ2-2; no firm D call. This CDR3 spans 15 amino acids. Deletions cut 6 bases from V and 8 bases from J, with 19 bases between. Per germline, CDR1 MDHEN and CDR2 SYDVKM. CDR3 residues: CASRPAAESPGELFF. In DNA form, the CDR3 reads TGTGCCAGCAGACCAGCCGCGGAGTCACCGGGGGAGCTGTTTTTT.

This clone was seen a few times. In DNA, the CDR3 is TGCGCCAGCAGCGAACAGGGAAGGTCCTACAATGAGCAGTTCTTC. Protein product: CASSEQGRSYNEQFF. The chain carries TRBV10-2 and TRBJ2-1, with D possibly matching TRBD1 (6 bases). V lost 6 bases to trimming and J lost 1 base, with 13 bases between them. The CDR3 totals 15 residues. CDR1 and CDR2 (germline): WSHSY, SAAADI.

This clone was seen once. The CDR3 DNA reads as TGTGCCAGCAGTTACCGCGGGGGATACAATGAGCAGTTCTTC. Translating it yields CASSYRGGYNEQFF. This chain joins TRBV7-2 and TRBJ2-1; 7 bases are shared with TRBD2. With 6 bases clipped from V and 4 bases from J, the junction kept 6 bases outside the gene matches. The CDR3 loop spans 14 amino acids. The germline V gene encodes CDR1 SGHTA and CDR2 FQGNSA.

The gene calls are TRBV9 and TRBJ2-7; a weak D match, TRBD2 (7 bases). The V gene's germline CDR1 is SGDLS and CDR2 YYNGEE. This CDR3 contains 14 residues. Trimming pared 3 bases from V and 3 bases from J, leaving 13 bases between. For the CDR3, the DNA is TGTGCCAGCAGCGAAGGGGGGGAAAACTACGAGCAGTACTTC. This codes for CASSEGGENYEQYF.